This T cell receptor beta chain originates from a study of cytomegalovirus exposure and HLA in healthy donors. This clone was detected once. Amplification used 60 Vbeta primers and 13 Jbeta primers. The repertoire was sequenced with immunoSEQ multiplex PCR; TCRdb's copy has only in-frame clones and lacks some. The repertoire holds 110,000 or so clones, about 80% seen once, with roughly 8% in the top ten. J lost 2 bases, V lost 0 bases, and 7 bases had no gene match. Germline CDR1 is SGDLS and CDR2 is YYNGEE. The CDR3 has 18 amino acids. Sequencing input: PBMCs. This chain links TRBV9 with TRBJ2-3, with 12 bases fitting TRBD2. The source is a woman aged 50 to 60 in good health and CMV-seropositive. CDR3: CASSVGLAGGLATDTQYF. The CDR3 region has the DNA TGTGCCAGCAGCGTAGGGCTAGCGGGAGGGTTAGCCACAGATACGCAGTATTTT. The complete variable domain, with remaining parts taken from reference TRBV9 and TRBJ2-3, reads DSGVTQTPKHLITATGQRVTLRCSPRSGDLSVYWYQQSLDQGLQFLIQYYNGEERAKGNILERFSAQQFPDLHSELNLSSLELGDSALYFCASSVGLAGGLATDTQYFGPGTRLTVL.